One and the same sample provided the 8 T cell receptor beta chains below, sequenced in a study of cytomegalovirus exposure and HLA in healthy donors. Both 60 Vbeta primers and 13 Jbeta primers went into the PCR. The data were produced by immunoSEQ multiplex PCR, yet TCRdb's version contains in-frame clones alone and is incomplete. The sample lists around 110,000 clones; around 76% were seen once. The sample was PBMCs. The source is a man between 25 and 39 years old in good health and CMV-seropositive.

The CDR3 DNA is TGTGCCAGCAGTGAAGAGAACAGGGCCACTGAAGCTTTCTTT. Amino acid sequence: CASSEENRATEAFF. The chain carries TRBV2 and TRBJ1-1; TRBD1 is a possible D gene (6 bases). CDR3 length: 14 residues. Germline V gene data show CDR1 as SNHLY and CDR2 as FYNNEI. V shed 1 base and J shed 4 bases, with 10 bases lying between them.

This chain's CDR3 is CASSEAGGVAGSETQYF. The DNA of the CDR3 is TGTGCCAGCAGTGAAGCTGGCGGAGTAGCGGGGTCAGAGACCCAGTACTTC. This rearrangement joins TRBV2 to TRBJ2-5; TRBD2 aligns across 8 bases. Germline V gene lookup returns CDR1 SNHLY and CDR2 FYNNEI. V was pared by 0 bases and J by 4 bases, with 10 bases of the junction left unmatched. The CDR3 extends over 17 amino acids. Full variable domain (missing parts from reference TRBV2 and TRBJ2-5): EPEVTQTPSHQVTQMGQEVILRCVPISNHLYFYWYRQILGQKVEFLVSFYNNEISEKSEIFDDQFSVERPDGSNFTLKIRSTKLEDSAMYFCASSEAGGVAGSETQYFGPGTRLLVL.

The rearrangement uses TRBV10-1 and TRBJ1-1; D gene ambiguous. The CDR3 totals 14 residues. Per the germline V gene, CDR1 is WNHNN and CDR2 is SYGVQD (reference sequence). V dropped 11 bases and J dropped 4 bases, with 20 bases sitting between them. The CDR3 sequence is CAGTPYEGGTEAFF. CDR3 nucleotide sequence: TGCGCCGGCACCCCCTATGAGGGTGGCACTGAAGCTTTCTTT.

This clone was detected a few times. For the CDR3, the DNA is TGTGCCAGTAGTATCCGGAACACTGAAGCTTTCTTT. The encoded protein is CASSIRNTEAFF. The rearrangement links TRBV19 to TRBJ1-1; no reliable D call. Trimming took off 3 bases at V and 1 base at J, with 3 bases between the two ends. Germline V CDR1 and CDR2: LNHDA, SQIVND (reference sequence). CDR3 length: 12 amino acids.

This sequence joins TRBV6-1 and TRBJ2-1; 11 bases are a match to TRBD2. The CDR3 has 16 residues. With 4 bases clipped from V and 5 bases from J, the junction kept 7 bases outside the gene matches. Germline-derived CDR1 and CDR2 are MNHNS and SASEGT. The CDR3 DNA reads as TGTGCCAGCAGTGTAAGGATAGCGGGGGGGAACAATGAGCAGTTCTTC. It specifies CASSVRIAGGNNEQFF.

The chain employs TRBV2 and TRBJ2-7, with TRBD2 matching over 14 bases. The germline V gene encodes CDR1 SNHLY and CDR2 FYNNEI. CDR3 length: 14 amino acids. The J segment lost 3 bases and the V segment lost 7 bases, leaving 2 bases of the junction unmatched. The CDR3 here is CASTGLAGGYEQYF. CDR3 DNA sequence: TGTGCCAGCACCGGACTAGCGGGGGGCTACGAGCAGTACTTC.

The chain uses TRBV27 and TRBJ2-3, with 9 bases matching TRBD2. CDR3 length: 17 amino acids. V lost 5 bases to trimming and J lost 1 base; unmatched junction nucleotides: 10. In germline, CDR1 is MNHEY, CDR2 SMNVEV (reference sequence). DNA of the CDR3: TGTGCCAGCAGTCGCCCCCCCGTAGCGGGGGGCACAGATACGCAGTATTTT. Translated, it gives CASSRPPVAGGTDTQYF.

The rearrangement joins TRBV27 to TRBJ2-7, with a weak D call TRBD1 (6 bases). The CDR3 sequence is 13 residues long. Germline lookup yields CDR1 MNHEY and CDR2 SMNVEV (reference sequence). Trimming took 6 bases from V and 1 from J, leaving 10 bases between them. The CDR3 reads CASSPQGSYEQYF. CDR3 coding DNA: TGTGCCAGCAGCCCCCAGGGGTCCTACGAGCAGTACTTC.